Here is one TCR beta chain with its context. Germline-derived CDR1 and CDR2 are KGHSH and LQKENI. V lost 3 bases and J lost 2; bases outside the gene matches: 10. There are 16 residues in the CDR3. The data stem from a study of blood T cell repertoires in COVID-19. As for the study in general: Samples taken during acute and convalescent COVID-19 were collected in the United States, Italy and Spain. T cells, B-cell-depleted T cells, or PBMCs provided the cDNA or gDNA that served as material.

Profiling relied on immunoSEQ multiplex PCR, and the TCRdb table lists in-frame clones only, not all of them. The sample holds more than 300,000 clones, roughly four fifths seen once. The chain combines TRBV18 with TRBJ2-7; TRBD1 matches at 7 bases. What was sequenced was PBMCs or T cells enriched from blood (not recorded which). This sequence originates from a woman aged 50 to 65 who had recovered from COVID-19. The CDR3 spells CASSPSTGFDTYEQYF. CDR3 sequence (DNA): TGTGCCAGCTCACCCTCGACAGGGTTTGACACCTACGAGCAGTACTTC.